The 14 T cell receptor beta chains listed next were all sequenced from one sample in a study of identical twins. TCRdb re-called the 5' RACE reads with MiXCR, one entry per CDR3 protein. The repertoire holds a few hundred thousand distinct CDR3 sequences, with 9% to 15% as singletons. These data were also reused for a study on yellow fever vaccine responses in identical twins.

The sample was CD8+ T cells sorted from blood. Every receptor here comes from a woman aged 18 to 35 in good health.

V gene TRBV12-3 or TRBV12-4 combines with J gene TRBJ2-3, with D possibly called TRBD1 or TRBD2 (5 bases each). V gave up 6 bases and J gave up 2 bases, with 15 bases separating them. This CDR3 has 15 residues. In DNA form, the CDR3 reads TGTGCCAGCAGCCCAGAGGGGAAGCACACAGATACGCAGTATTTT. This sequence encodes CASSPEGKHTDTQYF.

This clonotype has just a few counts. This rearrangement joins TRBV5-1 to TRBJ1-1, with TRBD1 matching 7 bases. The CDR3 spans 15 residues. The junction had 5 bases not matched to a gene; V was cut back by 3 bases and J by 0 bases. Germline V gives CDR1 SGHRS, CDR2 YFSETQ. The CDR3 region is CASSSPGQLNTEAFF. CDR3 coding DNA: TGCGCCAGCAGCTCCCCGGGACAGTTGAACACTGAAGCTTTCTTT.

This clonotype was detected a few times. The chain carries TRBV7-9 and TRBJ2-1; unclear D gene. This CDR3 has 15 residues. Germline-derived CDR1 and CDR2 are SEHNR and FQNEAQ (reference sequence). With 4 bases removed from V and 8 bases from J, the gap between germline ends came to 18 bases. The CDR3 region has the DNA TGTGCCAGCAGCTGGGCAGGAACCCAACGAGATGAGCAGTTCTTC. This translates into CASSWAGTQRDEQFF.

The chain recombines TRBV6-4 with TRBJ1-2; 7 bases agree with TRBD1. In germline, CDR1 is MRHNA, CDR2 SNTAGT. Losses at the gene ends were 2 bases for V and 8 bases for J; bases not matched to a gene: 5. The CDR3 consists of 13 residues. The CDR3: CASSDGDSEGYTF. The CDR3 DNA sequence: TGTGCCAGCAGTGACGGGGACAGTGAAGGCTACACCTTC.

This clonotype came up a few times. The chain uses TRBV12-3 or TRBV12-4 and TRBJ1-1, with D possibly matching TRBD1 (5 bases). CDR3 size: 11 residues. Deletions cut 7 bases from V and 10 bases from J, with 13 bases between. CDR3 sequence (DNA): TGTGCCAGCATGCATTCCACAGGAGCTTTCTTT. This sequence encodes CASMHSTGAFF.

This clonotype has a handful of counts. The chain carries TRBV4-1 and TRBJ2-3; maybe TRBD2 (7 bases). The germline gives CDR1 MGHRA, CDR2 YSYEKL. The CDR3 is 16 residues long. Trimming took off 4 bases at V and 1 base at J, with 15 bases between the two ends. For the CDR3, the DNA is TGCGCCAGCAGCCCAGAGGGGGGGTCGGGCACAGATACGCAGTATTTT. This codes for CASSPEGGSGTDTQYF.

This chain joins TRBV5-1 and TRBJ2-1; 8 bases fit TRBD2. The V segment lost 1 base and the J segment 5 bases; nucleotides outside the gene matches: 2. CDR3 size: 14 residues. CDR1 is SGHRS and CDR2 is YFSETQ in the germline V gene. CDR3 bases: TGCGCCAGCAGCTTGACTAGCGGAAACAATGAGCAGTTCTTC. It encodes CASSLTSGNNEQFF.

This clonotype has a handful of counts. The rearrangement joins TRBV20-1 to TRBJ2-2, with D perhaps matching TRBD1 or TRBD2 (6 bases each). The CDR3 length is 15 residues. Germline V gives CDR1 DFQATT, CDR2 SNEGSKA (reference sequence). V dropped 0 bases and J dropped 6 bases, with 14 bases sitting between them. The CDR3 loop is CSARDFGGLAGELFF. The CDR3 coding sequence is TGCAGTGCTAGAGATTTCGGGGGCCTGGCCGGGGAGCTGTTTTTT.

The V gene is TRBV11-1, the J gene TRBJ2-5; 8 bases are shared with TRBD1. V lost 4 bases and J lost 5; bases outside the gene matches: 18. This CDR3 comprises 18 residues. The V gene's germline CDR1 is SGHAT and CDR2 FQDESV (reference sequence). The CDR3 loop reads CASSSRTGIPLGGETQYF. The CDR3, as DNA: TGTGCCAGCAGCTCCCGGACAGGGATACCCTTGGGTGGCGAGACCCAGTACTTC. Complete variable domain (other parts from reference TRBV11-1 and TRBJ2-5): EAEVAQSPRYKITEKSQAVAFWCDPISGHATLYWYRQILGQGPELLVQFQDESVVDDSQLPKDRFSAERLKGVDSTLKIQPAELGDSAMYLCASSSRTGIPLGGETQYFGPGTRLLVL.

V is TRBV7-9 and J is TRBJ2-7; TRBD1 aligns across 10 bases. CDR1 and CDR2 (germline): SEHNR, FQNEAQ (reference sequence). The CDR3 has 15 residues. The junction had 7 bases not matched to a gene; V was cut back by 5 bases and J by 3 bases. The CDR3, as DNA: TGTGCCAGCAGCCCGGGGACAGGGGCCCTCTACGAGCAGTACTTC. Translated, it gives CASSPGTGALYEQYF.

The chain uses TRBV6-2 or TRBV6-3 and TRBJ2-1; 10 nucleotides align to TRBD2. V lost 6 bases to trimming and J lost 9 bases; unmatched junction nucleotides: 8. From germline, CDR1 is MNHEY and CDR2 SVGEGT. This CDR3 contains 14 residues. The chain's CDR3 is CASRESGRAVEQFF. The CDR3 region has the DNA TGTGCCAGCAGAGAAAGCGGGAGGGCCGTTGAGCAGTTCTTC.

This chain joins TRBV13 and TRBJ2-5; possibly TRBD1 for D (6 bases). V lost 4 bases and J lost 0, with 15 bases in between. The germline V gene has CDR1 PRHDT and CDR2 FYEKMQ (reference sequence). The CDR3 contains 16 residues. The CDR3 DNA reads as TGTGCCAGCAGCTGGATCCGGGACACGTACCAAGAGACCCAGTACTTC. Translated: CASSWIRDTYQETQYF.

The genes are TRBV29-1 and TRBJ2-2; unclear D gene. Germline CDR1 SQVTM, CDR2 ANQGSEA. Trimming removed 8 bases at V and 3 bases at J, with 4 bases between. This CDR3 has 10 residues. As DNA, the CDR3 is TGCAGCCTGGACACCGGGGAGCTGTTTTTT. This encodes CSLDTGELFF.

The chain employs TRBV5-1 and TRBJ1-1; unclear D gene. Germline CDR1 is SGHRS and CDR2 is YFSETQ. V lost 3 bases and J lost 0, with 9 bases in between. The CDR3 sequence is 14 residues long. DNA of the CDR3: TGCGCCAGCAGCTCCAATAGTATGAACACTGAAGCTTTCTTT. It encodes CASSSNSMNTEAFF.